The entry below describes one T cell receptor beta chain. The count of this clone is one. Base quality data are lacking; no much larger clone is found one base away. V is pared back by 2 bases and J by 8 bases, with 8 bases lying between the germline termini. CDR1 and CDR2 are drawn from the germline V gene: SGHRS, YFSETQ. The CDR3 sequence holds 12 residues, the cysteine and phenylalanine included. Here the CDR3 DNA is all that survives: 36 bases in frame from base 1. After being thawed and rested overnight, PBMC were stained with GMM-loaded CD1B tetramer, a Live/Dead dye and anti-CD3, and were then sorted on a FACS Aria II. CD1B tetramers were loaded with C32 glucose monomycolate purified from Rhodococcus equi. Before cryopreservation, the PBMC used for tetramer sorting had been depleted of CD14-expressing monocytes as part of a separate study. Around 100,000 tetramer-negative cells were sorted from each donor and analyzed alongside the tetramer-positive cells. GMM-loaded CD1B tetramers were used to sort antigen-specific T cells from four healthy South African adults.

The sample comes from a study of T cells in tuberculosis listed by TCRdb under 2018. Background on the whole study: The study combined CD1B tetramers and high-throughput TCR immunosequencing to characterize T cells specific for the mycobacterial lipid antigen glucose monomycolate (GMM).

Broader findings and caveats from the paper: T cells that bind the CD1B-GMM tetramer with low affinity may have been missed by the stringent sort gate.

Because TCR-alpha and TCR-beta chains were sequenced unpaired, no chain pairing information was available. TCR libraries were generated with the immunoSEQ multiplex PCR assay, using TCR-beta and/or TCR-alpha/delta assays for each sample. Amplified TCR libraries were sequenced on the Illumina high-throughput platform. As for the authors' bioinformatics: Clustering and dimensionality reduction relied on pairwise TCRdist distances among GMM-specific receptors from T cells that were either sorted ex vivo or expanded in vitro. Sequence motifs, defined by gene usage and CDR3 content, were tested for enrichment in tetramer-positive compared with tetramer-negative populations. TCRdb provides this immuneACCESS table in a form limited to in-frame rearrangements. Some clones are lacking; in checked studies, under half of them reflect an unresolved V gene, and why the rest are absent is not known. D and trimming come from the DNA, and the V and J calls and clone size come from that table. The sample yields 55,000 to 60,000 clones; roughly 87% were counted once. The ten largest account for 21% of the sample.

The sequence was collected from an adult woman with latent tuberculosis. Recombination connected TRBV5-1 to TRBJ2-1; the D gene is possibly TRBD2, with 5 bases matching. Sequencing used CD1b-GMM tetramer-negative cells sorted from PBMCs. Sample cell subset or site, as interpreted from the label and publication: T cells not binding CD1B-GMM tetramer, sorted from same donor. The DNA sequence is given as TGCGCCAGCAGCTTCAAGGGAGATGAGCAGTTCTTC. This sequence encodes CASSFKGDEQFF. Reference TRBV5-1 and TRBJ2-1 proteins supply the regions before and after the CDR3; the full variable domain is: KAGVTQTPRYLIKTRGQQVTLSCSPISGHRSVSWYQQTPGQGLQFLFEYFSETQRNKGNFPGRFSGRQFSNSRSEMNVSTLELGDSALYLCASSFKGDEQFFGPGTRLTVL.